The rows below give T cell receptor beta chains drawn from one sample of a study of blood T cell repertoires in COVID-19. Assay: immunoSEQ multiplex PCR; the TCRdb copy retains only in-frame clones and omits some. The sample has approximately 210,000 clones, 70% to 90% seen once. Sequencing was carried out using peripheral blood. These receptor sequences come from a woman aged 40 to 50 who had recovered from COVID-19. Each CDR3 is given without its conserved first and last residue. D genes are given only for firm matches. Expanded clones are given a class, and other clones once, few, many or no size at all.

V gene,clone size,D gene,J gene,CDR3 protein
TRBV3-1/TRBV3-2,NA,TRBD1,TRBJ2-3,ASSLRQGAVIGTDTQY
TRBV5-4,NA,TRBD1,TRBJ1-1,ASSWDRSNTEAF
TRBV9,NA,NA,TRBJ1-2,ASSVDGGRDYGYT
TRBV6-5,NA,TRBD1,TRBJ1-6,ASRRDRRSSPLH
TRBV28,NA,NA,TRBJ1-1,ASVNWPRGTEAF
TRBV21-1,NA,NA,TRBJ2-7,ACPGDYEQY
TRBV6-5,NA,TRBD1,TRBJ2-5,ASSWTGSGETQY
TRBV19,NA,TRBD1,TRBJ2-7,ASSIGDRVGSYEQY
TRBV7-3,NA,NA,TRBJ2-7,ASSSGSLQY
TRBV4-2,NA,TRBD1,TRBJ1-1,ASSQGEGQMNTEAF
TRBV7-9,NA,TRBD1,TRBJ2-7,ASSQGPPGQGPYEQY
TRBV6-2/TRBV6-3,NA,NA,TRBJ1-3,ASSYSRVQNTIY
TRBV19,NA,TRBD2,TRBJ2-2,ASSTGASGANTGELF
TRBV7-2,NA,TRBD2,TRBJ2-2,ASSLVVTSGTGELF
TRBV19,NA,NA,TRBJ1-2,ASSTSTALGGYT
TRBV7-2,NA,TRBD1,TRBJ2-7,ASSFNRGDYEQY
TRBV11-3,NA,NA,TRBJ2-1,ASSSSGIYNEQF
TRBV19,NA,TRBD2,TRBJ2-3,ASSFGLAGTRTDTQY
TRBV4-2,few,NA,TRBJ1-2,ASSPSGNNYGYT
TRBV7-2,NA,TRBD2,TRBJ2-5,ASSLIPGRGTQY
TRBV9,NA,NA,TRBJ1-1,ASSVGAGSAEAF
TRBV7-9,NA,NA,TRBJ1-6,ASSADTGNSPLH
TRBV2,NA,NA,TRBJ1-1,ASMAQGSDTEAF
TRBV14,NA,TRBD1,TRBJ2-7,ASSQDDRVWEQY
TRBV7-6,NA,NA,TRBJ1-5,ASSPGRDWNQPQH
TRBV27,once,NA,TRBJ2-5,ASSSLYGKDNQETQY
TRBV9,NA,NA,TRBJ1-6,ASSVTQDNSPLH
TRBV19,once,TRBD1,TRBJ1-2,ASTMWGTANYGYT
TRBV20-1,NA,TRBD2,TRBJ2-7,SASGPSGNYEQY
TRBV5-1,NA,NA,TRBJ2-1,ASSLAVLSYNEQF
TRBV11-2,NA,NA,TRBJ1-1,ASSPEDNEAF
TRBV5-1,once,TRBD1,TRBJ2-3,ASSLGQTTDTQY
TRBV5-8,NA,TRBD2,TRBJ2-2,ASSRLGEGAGELF
TRBV25-1,NA,NA,TRBJ2-3,ASSELATVTDTQY
TRBV2,NA,NA,TRBJ2-3,ASGLDGSLPDTQY
TRBV9,NA,TRBD1,TRBJ1-5,ASSPKGQDSNQPQH
TRBV5-8,once,NA,TRBJ2-2,ASSWTGAGTGELF
TRBV9,NA,NA,TRBJ1-6,ASSYYNSPLH
TRBV28,NA,TRBD1,TRBJ1-1,ASSSRGTGDTEAF
TRBV18,NA,NA,TRBJ2-5,ASSPNRAVGETQY
TRBV19,once,NA,TRBJ1-1,ASTTGGAFTEAF
TRBV27,NA,TRBD2,TRBJ2-7,ASRGEGLYEQY
TRBV10-3,NA,NA,TRBJ1-2,ASPHGGYT
TRBV19,NA,NA,TRBJ1-6,ASSFQRRDSPLH
TRBV7-9,NA,NA,TRBJ1-1,ASSAQGDTEAF
TRBV24-1,NA,NA,TRBJ2-1,ATSDSGTEQF
TRBV24-1,NA,NA,TRBJ2-1,ATSDLGTPSYNEQF
TRBV5-1,NA,NA,TRBJ2-3,ASSATGPSTDTQY
TRBV28,many,TRBD1,TRBJ1-5,ASRPQGQHNQPQH
TRBV10-3,NA,TRBD1,TRBJ1-6,AISAGTGDNSPLH
TRBV29-1,NA,NA,TRBJ2-1,SVGSGSVAYNEQF
TRBV21-1,NA,NA,TRBJ2-4,ASSNLKPPEQGTTKNIQY
TRBV7-6,NA,TRBD2,TRBJ2-1,ASSLLLAGGRGEQF
TRBV30,NA,NA,TRBJ1-5,AWSVSTLGQYNQPQH
TRBV19,few,NA,TRBJ1-2,ASSMGQTFGGYT
TRBV5-1,few,NA,TRBJ2-2,ASSWGRSGELF
TRBV6-5,NA,TRBD2,TRBJ2-7,ASRLAGERYEQY
TRBV30,NA,NA,TRBJ2-3,AWSAQGTDTQY
TRBV27,NA,NA,TRBJ2-5,AILPQEGEGGEETQY
TRBV3-1/TRBV3-2,few,NA,TRBJ1-6,ASSQGRAFSPLH